This TCR beta chain was recorded in a study of post-analysis software for immune sequencing data (dated by TCRdb to between 2014 and 2017). Describing the broader study: Disease courses on record covered relapsing-remitting, secondary progressive and progressive-relapsing multiple sclerosis, though some patients had no subtype annotation. The patient repertoires were set against 10 or so previously published healthy control repertoires from donors whose ages ranged from roughly 6 to 27 years. A subset of samples was prepared in parallel using single-end sample barcoding, then pooled and co-amplified after Illumina adapter ligation.

Here is what the overall study found, with its caveats: The control group was slightly older than the multiple sclerosis patient group. Direct clustering with F measure showed strong co-clustering of samples prepared in the same batch, prompting a batch-effect correction. Compared with controls, multiple sclerosis patients had significantly lower normalized Chao1 diversity, a finding suggesting substantial peripheral T-cell clonal expansion.

The library was generated by PCR. Reads for this sample came from an Illumina HiSeq 2500. Unique molecular identifiers were incorporated into TCR beta cDNA libraries to reduce PCR and sequencing biases. Approximately 500,000 cDNA molecules were obtained per 1 to 10 million input T cells, so each molecule approximated one T cell. The patient libraries were prepared and sequenced with the same protocol used for the earlier healthy control dataset. Within a given batch, samples were prepared together, multiplexed and sequenced on the same HiSeq lane. For the original study's pipeline: MIGEC handled the raw barcoded reads, throwing out single-read molecular identifier groups before consensus assembly and CDR3 extraction. Clonotype tables were post-analysed with VDJtools, and diversity was normalized by down-sampling all datasets to the smallest sample size. Repertoire overlap clustering matched CDR3 amino acid but not nucleotide sequences to correct batch-related cross-sample contamination. TCRdb cleaned the public reads at Q25 with fastp, built clones with MiXCR and kept in-frame beta chains. CDR3 protein sequences are deduplicated, and each keeps its most common genes and DNA. In this record, the V and J calls reflect TCRdb's handling and not the investigators' own analysis. For this sample there are approximately 460,000 distinct CDR3 sequences; roughly 45% appear just once. Clones ranked in the top ten supply about an eighth of the sample.

Regarding this clonotype: Its antigen remains undetermined. No base quality information exists; no much larger clone differs at one position.

To demonstrate the VDJtools post-analysis software, the study profiled TCR beta repertoires from the peripheral blood of 13 young patients with multiple sclerosis. The multiple sclerosis patients were children and adolescents between about 6 and 16 years of age. The sample taken for sequencing was blood. This receptor was taken from a girl between 5 and 17 years old with multiple sclerosis.

The CDR3 sequence is CAIRSGGSSYEQYF. The DNA is as follows: TGTGCCATCAGGAGCGGAGGGAGCTCCTACGAGCAGTACTTC. The chain is assembled from TRBV10-3 and TRBJ2-7; TRBD2 is possibly the D segment (6 matching bases). Between the V and J ends, shortened by 6 bases and 0 bases respectively, the junction contains 12 bases. The germline V gene provides CDR1 ENHRY and CDR2 SYGVKD. The CDR3 sequence holds 14 residues, the cysteine and phenylalanine included. Only CDR3 DNA is held: 42 bases, read in frame from base 1.